Presented here are 6 T cell receptor beta chains from one specimen sequenced in a study of blood T cell repertoires in COVID-19. The method was immunoSEQ multiplex PCR; TCRdb's version includes in-frame clones alone and lacks a portion of them. The table includes about 44,000 clones, 82% detected once. What was sequenced was peripheral blood. The source is a woman aged 70 to 79 with acute or convalescent COVID-19.

This chain connects TRBV10-1 to TRBJ2-2; D is perhaps TRBD2 (5 bases). The germline V and J ends were trimmed by 3 bases and 4 bases, with 18 bases remaining between them. Germline V gene lookup returns CDR1 WNHNN and CDR2 SYGVQD (reference sequence). The CDR3 totals 17 residues. The CDR3 region is CASSEVASRHFTGELFF. CDR3 sequence (DNA): TGCGCCAGCAGTGAAGTAGCTAGCCGACACTTCACCGGGGAGCTGTTTTTT.

CDR3: CASSLSRQGAYNEKLFF. In nucleotides, the CDR3 is TGTGCCAGTAGTTTATCAAGACAGGGGGCCTATAATGAAAAACTGTTTTTT. The chain links TRBV19 to TRBJ1-4; 10 nucleotides agree with TRBD1. V shed 5 bases, J shed 4 bases, and the junction held 10 bases outside the gene matches. Per the germline V gene, CDR1 is LNHDA and CDR2 is SQIVND (reference sequence). The CDR3 length is 17 residues.

The chain has TRBV28 and TRBJ2-7; 7 bases match TRBD2. The CDR3 is made up of 14 amino acids. The J segment lost 4 bases and the V segment lost 8 bases, leaving 11 bases of the junction unmatched. Germline CDR1 and CDR2: MDHEN and SYDVKM. The CDR3 DNA sequence: TGTGCCAGCTCCTTGGGAGGGCAGGGTTACGAGCAGTACTTC. As protein: CASSLGGQGYEQYF.

CDR3 nucleotide sequence: TGCGCCAGCAGCCAAGATCTGGTTTCGAGGGCTTTAGATACGCAGTATTTT. The encoded protein is CASSQDLVSRALDTQYF. This chain links TRBV4-1 with TRBJ2-3, with a possible D match to TRBD2 (5 bases). This CDR3 is 17 amino acids long. V was shortened by 0 bases and J by 5 bases, with 18 bases between the two germline ends. From germline, CDR1 is MGHRA and CDR2 YSYEKL.

The genes are TRBV29-1 and TRBJ2-1; 7 nucleotides match TRBD2. Trimming cost V 5 bases and J 3 bases; bases outside gene matches: 10. Germline V gene data show CDR1 as SQVTM and CDR2 as ANQGSEA. The CDR3 totals 15 residues. In DNA, the CDR3 is TGCAGCGTTCCACCTCAAGCGGGAAACTACAATGAGCAGTTCTTC. Translated: CSVPPQAGNYNEQFF.

This clone has more than one count but fewer than ten. V usage is TRBV30 and J usage is TRBJ2-5, with 7 bases lining up with TRBD2. The CDR3 loop spans 17 amino acids. Per the germline V gene, CDR1 is GTSNPN and CDR2 is SVGIG (reference sequence). V lost 0 bases to trimming and J lost 5 bases; unmatched junction nucleotides: 15. The CDR3 nucleotides are TGTGCCTGGAGTGTCCCCCTCCTGCGGGAGCTAGGGGAGACCCAGTACTTC. Translated, it gives CAWSVPLLRELGETQYF.